This record covers a single T cell receptor (beta chain). This record comes from a study of blood T cell repertoires in COVID-19. Study-level background: Material from acute and convalescent COVID-19 was sourced from the United States, Italy and Spain.

V was trimmed by 4 bases and J by 4 bases, leaving 18 bases between them. Germline values: CDR1 SGHDT, CDR2 YYEEEE. This CDR3 has 17 residues. Sequenced by immunoSEQ multiplex PCR; TCRdb stores in-frame clones only, minus some. Seen here are tens of thousands of clones, 87% observed once, and the top ten hold about 5.3%. This TCR was recovered from a man between 60 and 75 years old with acute or convalescent COVID-19. Input material: peripheral blood. V usage is TRBV5-6 and J usage is TRBJ1-6, with a weak D call TRBD1 (6 bases). As DNA, the CDR3 is TGTGCCAGCAGCCCCGGTGGGGGGGGCTGGTATAATTCACCCCTCCACTTT. It translates to CASSPGGGGWYNSPLHF.